This T cell receptor (beta chain) was found in a study of blood T cell repertoires in COVID-19. Study information: Acute and convalescent COVID-19 specimens originated in the United States, Italy and Spain. Nucleic acid was either cDNA or gDNA, and it came from T cells, B-cell-depleted T cells, or PBMCs.

Original processing notes: Reference gene primer amplification yielded estimated nucleated cell counts. Produced via immunoSEQ multiplex PCR; TCRdb's table is partial and in-frame only. The DNA gave D and trimming, while V, J and clone size come from that table. The sample carries about 120,000 clones, 80% to 90% recorded once. With 0 bases clipped from V and 0 bases from J, the junction kept 4 bases outside the gene matches. There are 16 residues in the CDR3. CDR1 is SGHRS, CDR2 YFSETQ, per germline. The sequence derives from a man aged 65 to 85 with active or convalescent COVID-19. The sequencing input was peripheral blood. V gene TRBV5-1 combines with J gene TRBJ1-2; 8 bases are shared with TRBD1. CDR3 coding DNA: TGCGCCAGCAGCTTGGGACAGGGGACAGCTAACTATGGCTACACCTTC. It translates to CASSLGQGTANYGYTF.